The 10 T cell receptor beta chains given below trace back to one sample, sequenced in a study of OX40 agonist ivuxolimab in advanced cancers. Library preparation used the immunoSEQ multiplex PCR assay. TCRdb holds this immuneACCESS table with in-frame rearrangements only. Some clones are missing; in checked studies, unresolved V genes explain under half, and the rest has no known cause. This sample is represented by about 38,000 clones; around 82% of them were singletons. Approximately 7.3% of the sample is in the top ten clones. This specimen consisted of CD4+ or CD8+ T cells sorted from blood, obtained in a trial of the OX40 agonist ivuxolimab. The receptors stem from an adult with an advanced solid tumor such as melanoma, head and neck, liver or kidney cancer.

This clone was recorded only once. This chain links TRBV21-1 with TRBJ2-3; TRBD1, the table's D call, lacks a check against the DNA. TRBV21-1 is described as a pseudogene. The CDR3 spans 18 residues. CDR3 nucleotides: TGTGCCAGCAGCAAAAAGGGTAAGGACATGGGCTTTACAGATACGCAGTATTTT. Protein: CASSKKGKDMGFTDTQYF.

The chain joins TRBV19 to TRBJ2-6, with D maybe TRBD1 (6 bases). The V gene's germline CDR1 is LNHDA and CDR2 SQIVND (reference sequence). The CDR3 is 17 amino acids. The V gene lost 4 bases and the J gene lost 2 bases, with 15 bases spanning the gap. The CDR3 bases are TGTGCCAGTAGTACACGACAGGAAAACGCTGGGGCCAACGTCCTGACTTTC. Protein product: CASSTRQENAGANVLTF.

CDR3 protein: CASSPGTGDWNEKLFF. The CDR3 DNA is TGTGCCAGCTCACCTGGGACAGGGGACTGGAATGAAAAACTGTTTTTT. V gene TRBV18 combines with J gene TRBJ1-4; 10 bases align to TRBD1. Germline values: CDR1 KGHSH, CDR2 LQKENI. V lost 3 bases to trimming and J lost 5 bases; unmatched junction nucleotides: 6. The CDR3 runs to 16 residues.

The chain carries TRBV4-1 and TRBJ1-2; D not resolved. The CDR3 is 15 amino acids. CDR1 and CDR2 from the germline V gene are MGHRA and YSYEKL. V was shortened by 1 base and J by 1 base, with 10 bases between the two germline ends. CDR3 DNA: TGCGCCAGCAGCCAAGTGCTCATCATTAACTATGGCTACACCTTC. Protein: CASSQVLIINYGYTF.

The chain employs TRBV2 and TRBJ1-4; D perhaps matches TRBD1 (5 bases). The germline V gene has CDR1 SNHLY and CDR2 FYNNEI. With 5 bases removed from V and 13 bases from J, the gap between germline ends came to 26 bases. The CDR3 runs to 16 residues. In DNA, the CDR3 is TGTGCCAGCAGTTCGACGAGGGACTCCCTATGGGTTAGACTGTTTTTT. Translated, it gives CASSSTRDSLWVRLFF.

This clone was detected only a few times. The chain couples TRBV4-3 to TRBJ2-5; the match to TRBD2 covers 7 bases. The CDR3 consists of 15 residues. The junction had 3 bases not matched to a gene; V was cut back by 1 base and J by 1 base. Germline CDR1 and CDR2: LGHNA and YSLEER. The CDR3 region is CASSQGAGIQETQYF. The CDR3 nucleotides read TGCGCCAGCAGCCAAGGAGCGGGGATCCAAGAGACCCAGTACTTC.

Here the CDR3 reads CASSLARTSGIYEQYF. DNA of the CDR3: TGTGCCAGCAGCTTGGCCCGGACTAGCGGGATCTACGAGCAGTACTTC. The chain carries TRBV5-6 and TRBJ2-7; 12 bases line up with TRBD2. CDR3 length equals 16 residues. The germline gives CDR1 SGHDT, CDR2 YYEEEE. V gave up 0 bases and J gave up 3 bases; unmatched junction bases: 4. Filled out from reference TRBV5-6 and TRBJ2-7, the complete variable domain reads DAGVTQSPTHLIKTRGQQVTLRCSPKSGHDTVSWYQQALGQGPQFIFQYYEEEERQRGNFPDRFSGHQFPNYSSELNVNALLLGDSALYLCASSLARTSGIYEQYFGPGTRLTVT.

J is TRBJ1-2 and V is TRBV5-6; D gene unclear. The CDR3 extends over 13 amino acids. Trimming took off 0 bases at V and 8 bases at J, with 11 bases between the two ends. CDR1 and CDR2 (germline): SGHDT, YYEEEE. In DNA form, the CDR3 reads TGTGCCAGCAGCTTGGCTGGGGTTGGCGGCTACACCTTC. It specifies CASSLAGVGGYTF. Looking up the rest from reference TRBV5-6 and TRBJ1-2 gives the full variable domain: DAGVTQSPTHLIKTRGQQVTLRCSPKSGHDTVSWYQQALGQGPQFIFQYYEEEERQRGNFPDRFSGHQFPNYSSELNVNALLLGDSALYLCASSLAGVGGYTFGSGTRLTVV.

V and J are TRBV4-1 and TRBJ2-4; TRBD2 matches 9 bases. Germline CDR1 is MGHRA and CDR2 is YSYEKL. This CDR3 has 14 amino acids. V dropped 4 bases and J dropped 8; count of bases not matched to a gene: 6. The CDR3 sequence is CASSLREGGDIQYF. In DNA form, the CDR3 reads TGCGCCAGCAGCCTGCGGGAGGGAGGGGACATTCAGTACTTC.

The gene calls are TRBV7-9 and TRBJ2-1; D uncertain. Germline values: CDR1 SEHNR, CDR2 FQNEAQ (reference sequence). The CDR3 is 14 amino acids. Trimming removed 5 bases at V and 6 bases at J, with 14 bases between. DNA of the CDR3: TGTGCCAGCAGCCCAACGGCGCAGATCAATGAGCAGTTCTTC. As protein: CASSPTAQINEQFF.